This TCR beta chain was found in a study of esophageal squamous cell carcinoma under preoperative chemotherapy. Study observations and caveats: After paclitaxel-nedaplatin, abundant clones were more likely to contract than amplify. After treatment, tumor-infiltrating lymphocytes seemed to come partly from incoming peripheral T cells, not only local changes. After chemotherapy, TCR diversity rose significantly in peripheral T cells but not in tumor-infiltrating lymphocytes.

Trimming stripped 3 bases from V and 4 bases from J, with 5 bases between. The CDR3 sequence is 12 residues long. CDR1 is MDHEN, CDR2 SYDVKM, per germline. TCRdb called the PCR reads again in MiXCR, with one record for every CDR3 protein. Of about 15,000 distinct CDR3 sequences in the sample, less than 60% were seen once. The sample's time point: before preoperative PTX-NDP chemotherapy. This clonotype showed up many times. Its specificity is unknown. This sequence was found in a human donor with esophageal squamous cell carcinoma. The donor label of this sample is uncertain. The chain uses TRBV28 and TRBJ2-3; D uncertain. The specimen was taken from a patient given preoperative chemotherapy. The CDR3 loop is CASSFPPDTQYF. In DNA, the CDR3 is TGTGCCAGCAGTTTCCCCCCAGATACGCAGTATTTT.